The subject of this entry is one T cell receptor beta chain. This sample was taken from a study of blood T cell repertoires in COVID-19. Germline lookup yields CDR1 SQVTM and CDR2 ANQGSEA. The CDR3 contains 13 residues. V shed 4 bases, J shed 3 bases, and the junction held 4 bases outside the gene matches. Repertoires were generated with immunoSEQ multiplex PCR, while TCRdb's copy carries only in-frame clones and drops some. Among tens of thousands of clones, around 80% were seen once, and the ten largest hold roughly 50%. This chain joins TRBV29-1 and TRBJ2-5, with TRBD2 identical over 8 bases. The receptor's source is a man between 65 and 85 years old with acute or convalescent COVID-19. Source material: peripheral blood. The CDR3 spells CSVAGGGKETQYF. CDR3 nucleotides: TGCAGCGTTGCTGGCGGGGGGAAAGAGACCCAGTACTTC.